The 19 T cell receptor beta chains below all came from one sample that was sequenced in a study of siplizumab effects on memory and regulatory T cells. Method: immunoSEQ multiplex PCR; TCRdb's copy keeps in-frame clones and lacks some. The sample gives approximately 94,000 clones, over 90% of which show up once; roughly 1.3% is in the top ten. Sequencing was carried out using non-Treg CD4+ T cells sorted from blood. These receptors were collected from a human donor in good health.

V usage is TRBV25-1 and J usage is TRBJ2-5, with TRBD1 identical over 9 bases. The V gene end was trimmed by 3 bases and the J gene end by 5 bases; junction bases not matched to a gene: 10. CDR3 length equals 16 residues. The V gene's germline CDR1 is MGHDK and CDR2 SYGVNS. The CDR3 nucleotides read TGTGCCAGCAGTGACCTCCCCGGGACAGGGAGTGAGACCCAGTACTTC. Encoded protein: CASSDLPGTGSETQYF.

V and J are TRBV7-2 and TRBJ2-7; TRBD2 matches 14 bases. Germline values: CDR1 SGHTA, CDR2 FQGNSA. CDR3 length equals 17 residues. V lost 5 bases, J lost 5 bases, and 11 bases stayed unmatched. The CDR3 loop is CASSKIGLAGGYHEQYF. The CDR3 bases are TGTGCCAGCAGCAAAATCGGACTAGCGGGAGGTTACCACGAGCAGTACTTC.

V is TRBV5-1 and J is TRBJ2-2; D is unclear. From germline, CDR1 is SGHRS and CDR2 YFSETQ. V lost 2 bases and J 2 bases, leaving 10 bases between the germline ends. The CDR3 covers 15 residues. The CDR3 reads CASSLGLGNTGELFF. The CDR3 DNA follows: TGCGCCAGCAGCTTAGGTTTGGGCAACACCGGGGAGCTGTTTTTT.

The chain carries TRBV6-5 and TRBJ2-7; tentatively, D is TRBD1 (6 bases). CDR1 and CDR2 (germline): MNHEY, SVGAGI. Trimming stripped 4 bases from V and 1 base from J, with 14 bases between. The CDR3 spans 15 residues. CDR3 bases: TGTGCCAGCAGTTCCCCGGCAGGGGTGTCCTACGAGCAGTACTTC. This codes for CASSSPAGVSYEQYF.

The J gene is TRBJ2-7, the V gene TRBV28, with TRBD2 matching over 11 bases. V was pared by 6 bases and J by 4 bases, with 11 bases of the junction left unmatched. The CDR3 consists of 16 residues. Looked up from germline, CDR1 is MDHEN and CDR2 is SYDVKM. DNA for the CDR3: TGTGCCAGCAGCCAGAATCCGGGACTAGCGGTTTACGAGCAGTACTTC. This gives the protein CASSQNPGLAVYEQYF.

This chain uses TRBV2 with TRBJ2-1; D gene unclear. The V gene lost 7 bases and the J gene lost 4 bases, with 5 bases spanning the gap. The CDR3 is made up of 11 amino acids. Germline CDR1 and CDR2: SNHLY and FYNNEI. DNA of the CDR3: TGTGCCAGCATGGGTTACAATGAGCAGTTCTTC. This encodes CASMGYNEQFF.

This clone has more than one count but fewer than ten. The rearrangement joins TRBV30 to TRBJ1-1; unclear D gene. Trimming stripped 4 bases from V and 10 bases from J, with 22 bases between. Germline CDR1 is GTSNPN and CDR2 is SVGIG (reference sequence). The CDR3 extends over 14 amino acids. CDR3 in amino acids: CAWMMGIGGQPAFF. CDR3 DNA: TGTGCCTGGATGATGGGAATCGGAGGGCAGCCAGCTTTCTTT.

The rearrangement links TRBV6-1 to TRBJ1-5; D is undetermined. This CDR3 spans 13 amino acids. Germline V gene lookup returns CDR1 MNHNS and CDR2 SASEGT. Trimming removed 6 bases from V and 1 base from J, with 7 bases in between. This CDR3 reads CASRIDSNQPQHF. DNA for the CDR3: TGTGCCAGCAGGATAGACAGCAATCAGCCCCAGCATTTT.

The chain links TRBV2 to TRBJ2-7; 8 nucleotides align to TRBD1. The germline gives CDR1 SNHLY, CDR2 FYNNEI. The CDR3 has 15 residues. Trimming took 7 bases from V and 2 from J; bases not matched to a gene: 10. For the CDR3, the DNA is TGTGCCAGCAAATGGTCCCAGGACAGGGCCTACGAGCAGTACTTC. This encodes CASKWSQDRAYEQYF.

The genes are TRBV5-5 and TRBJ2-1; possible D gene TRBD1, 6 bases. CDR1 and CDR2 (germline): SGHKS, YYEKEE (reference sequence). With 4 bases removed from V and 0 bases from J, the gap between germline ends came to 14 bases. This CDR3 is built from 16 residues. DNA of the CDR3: TGTGCCAGCAGCAGGAGAACAGGGAGCTCCTACAATGAGCAGTTCTTC. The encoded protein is CASSRRTGSSYNEQFF.

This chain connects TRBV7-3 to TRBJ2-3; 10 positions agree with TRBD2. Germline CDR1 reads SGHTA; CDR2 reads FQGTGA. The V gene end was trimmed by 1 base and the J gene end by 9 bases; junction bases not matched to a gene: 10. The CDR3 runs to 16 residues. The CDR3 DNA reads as TGTGCCAGCAGCTTAATCCCTTTAGCGGGAGGAGGAACGCAGTATTTT. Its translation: CASSLIPLAGGGTQYF.

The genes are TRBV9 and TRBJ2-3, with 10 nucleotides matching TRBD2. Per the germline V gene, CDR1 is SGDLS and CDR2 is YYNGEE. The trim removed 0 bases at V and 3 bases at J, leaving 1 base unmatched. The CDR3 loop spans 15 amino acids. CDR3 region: CASSVVAGGTDTQYF. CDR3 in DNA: TGTGCCAGCAGCGTAGTAGCGGGAGGAACAGATACGCAGTATTTT. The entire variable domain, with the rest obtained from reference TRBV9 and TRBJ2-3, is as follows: DSGVTQTPKHLITATGQRVTLRCSPRSGDLSVYWYQQSLDQGLQFLIQYYNGEERAKGNILERFSAQQFPDLHSELNLSSLELGDSALYFCASSVVAGGTDTQYFGPGTRLTVL.

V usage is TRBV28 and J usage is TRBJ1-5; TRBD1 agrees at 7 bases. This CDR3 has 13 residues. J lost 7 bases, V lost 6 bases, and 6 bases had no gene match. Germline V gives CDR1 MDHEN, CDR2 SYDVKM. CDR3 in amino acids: CASSRTGEQPQHF. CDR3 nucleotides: TGTGCCAGCAGCCGCACAGGGGAACAGCCCCAGCATTTT.

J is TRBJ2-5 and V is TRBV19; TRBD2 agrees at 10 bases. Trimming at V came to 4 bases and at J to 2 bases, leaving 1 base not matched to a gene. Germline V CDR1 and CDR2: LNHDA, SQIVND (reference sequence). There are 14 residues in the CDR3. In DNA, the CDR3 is TGTGCCAGTAGTACTAGCGGGGGACAAGAGACCCAGTACTTC. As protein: CASSTSGGQETQYF. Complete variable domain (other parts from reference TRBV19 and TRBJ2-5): DGGITQSPKYLFRKEGQNVTLSCEQNLNHDAMYWYRQDPGQGLRLIYYSQIVNDFQKGDIAEGYSVSREKKESFPLTVTSAQKNPTAFYLCASSTSGGQETQYFGPGTRLLVL.

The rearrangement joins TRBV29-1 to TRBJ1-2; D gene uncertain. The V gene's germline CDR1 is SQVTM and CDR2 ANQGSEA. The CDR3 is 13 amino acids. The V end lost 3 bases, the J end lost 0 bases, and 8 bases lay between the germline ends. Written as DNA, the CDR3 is TGCAGCGTTGATAGGGCTACTAACTATGGCTACACCTTC. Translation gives CSVDRATNYGYTF.

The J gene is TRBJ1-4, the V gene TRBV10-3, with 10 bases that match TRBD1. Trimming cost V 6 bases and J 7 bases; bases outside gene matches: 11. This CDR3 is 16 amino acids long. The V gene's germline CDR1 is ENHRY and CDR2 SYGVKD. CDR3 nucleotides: TGTGCCATCAGCCCTTTAGGGGGGACAGGGGTTGAAAAACTGTTTTTT. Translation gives CAISPLGGTGVEKLFF.

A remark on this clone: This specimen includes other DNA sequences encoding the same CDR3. This chain's CDR3 is CASSEDRVYAGELFF. CDR3 nucleotides: TGTGCCAGCAGTGAAGACAGGGTATACGCCGGGGAGCTGTTTTTT. This sequence joins TRBV2 and TRBJ2-2, with D tentatively TRBD1 (6 bases). Germline assignment: CDR1 SNHLY and CDR2 FYNNEI. The ends were cut back, 1 base at V and 6 bases at J, with 12 bases in the middle. The CDR3 has 15 residues. The full variable domain, with the rest looked up from reference TRBV2 and TRBJ2-2, is EPEVTQTPSHQVTQMGQEVILRCVPISNHLYFYWYRQILGQKVEFLVSFYNNEISEKSEIFDDQFSVERPDGSNFTLKIRSTKLEDSAMYFCASSEDRVYAGELFFGEGSRLTVL.

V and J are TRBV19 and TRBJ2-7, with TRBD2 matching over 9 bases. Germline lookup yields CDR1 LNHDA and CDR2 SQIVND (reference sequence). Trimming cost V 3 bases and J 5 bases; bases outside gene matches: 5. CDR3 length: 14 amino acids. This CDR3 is CASSMNLAGNEQYF. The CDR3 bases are TGTGCCAGTAGTATGAACCTAGCGGGAAACGAGCAGTACTTC.

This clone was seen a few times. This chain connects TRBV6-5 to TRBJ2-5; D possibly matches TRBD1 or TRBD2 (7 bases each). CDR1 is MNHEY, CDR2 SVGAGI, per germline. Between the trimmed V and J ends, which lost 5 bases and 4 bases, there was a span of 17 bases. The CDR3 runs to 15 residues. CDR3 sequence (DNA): TGTGCCAGCAGTCGACAGGGCCGGGGGGTAGAGACCCAGTACTTC. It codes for CASSRQGRGVETQYF.